Shown below are 19 T cell receptor beta chains from a single sample sequenced in a study of cytomegalovirus exposure and HLA in healthy donors. Use of 60 Vbeta and 13 Jbeta primers characterized the PCR. Generated by immunoSEQ multiplex PCR, the TCRdb table keeps only in-frame clones and is missing some. Here the sample spans roughly 110,000 clones, over 70% being singletons. Material for sequencing was PBMCs. Source of these receptors: a boy under 18 in good health and CMV-seronegative.

The chain uses TRBV10-3 and TRBJ1-2; D gene unclear. From germline, CDR1 is ENHRY and CDR2 SYGVKD. V lost 4 bases and J lost 10, with 16 bases in between. The CDR3 loop spans 13 amino acids. The CDR3 bases are TGTGCCATCAGTGGGAGGCTGAGTGACGACTACACCTTC. Encoded protein: CAISGRLSDDYTF.

The chain has TRBV14 and TRBJ2-3, with 8 bases lining up with TRBD2. V lost 3 bases, J lost 1 base, and 6 bases stayed unmatched. The V gene's germline CDR1 is SGHDN and CDR2 FVKESK. The CDR3 contains 16 residues. The CDR3 DNA reads as TGTGCCAGCAGCCAGAGGCGGGGGGTAGGCACAGATACGCAGTATTTT. Amino acid sequence: CASSQRRGVGTDTQYF.

On this clone itself: Its ends do not fully match the called genes, so a read error is possible. The sample holds other DNA sequences that translate to the same CDR3. The chain combines TRBV4-3 with TRBJ2-6; 10 bases align to TRBD1. The CDR3 is 16 residues long. Germline V lookup: CDR1 LGHNA, CDR2 YSLEER. As DNA, the CDR3 is TGCGCCAGCAGCCCGACAGGGGGCTCTGGGGCTAACGTCCTGACTTTC. Translated: CASSPTGGSGANVLTF.

The CDR3 DNA follows: TGTGCCAGCAGCTTAGAGGCAGGTCGCGGCTACACCTTC. It codes for CASSLEAGRGYTF. The chain uses TRBV7-9 and TRBJ1-2; D uncertain. The ends were cut back, 1 base at V and 8 bases at J, with 11 bases in the middle. CDR1 is SEHNR, CDR2 FQNEAQ, per germline (reference sequence). CDR3 size: 13 residues.

The chain links TRBV11-2 to TRBJ2-5; 8 bases line up with TRBD1. The V gene's germline CDR1 is SGHAT and CDR2 FQNNGV. V was pared by 4 bases and J by 3 bases, with 10 bases of the junction left unmatched. This CDR3 spans 16 amino acids. CDR3 in amino acids: CASSYTGTGYEETQYF. CDR3 bases: TGTGCCAGCAGCTACACGGGGACAGGCTACGAAGAGACCCAGTACTTC.

The chain combines TRBV5-1 with TRBJ2-5, with D perhaps TRBD1 (6 bases). This CDR3 has 14 amino acids. The V and J ends lost 3 bases and 3 bases respectively, with 12 bases between them. The germline CDR1 and CDR2 sequences are SGHRS and YFSETQ. The CDR3 protein is CASSSRTVEETQYF. The CDR3 DNA is TGCGCCAGCAGCTCCCGGACAGTCGAAGAGACCCAGTACTTC.

This clone has just a few counts. The chain is built from TRBV4-1 and TRBJ2-1; a possible D gene is TRBD1 (5 bases). Germline V gene lookup returns CDR1 MGHRA and CDR2 YSYEKL. CDR3 length: 15 residues. The V end lost 0 bases, the J end lost 0 bases, and 6 bases lay between the germline ends. CDR3 region: CASSQDGHSYNEQFF. CDR3 nucleotide sequence: TGCGCCAGCAGCCAAGATGGACACTCCTACAATGAGCAGTTCTTC.

A note on this clone: Mismatch with germline at one junction end may stem from a read error. The chain employs TRBV5-1 and TRBJ2-1; no reliable D call. The length of the CDR3 is 12 residues. Germline values: CDR1 SGHRS, CDR2 YFSETQ. CDR3 protein: CASSYLRNGQFF. The CDR3 DNA is TGCGCCAGCAGCTACTTGAGGAATGGGCAGTTCTTC.

CDR3 amino acids: CASSPHPGQGGYEQYF. CDR3 nucleotides: TGTGCCAGCAGCCCCCACCCAGGACAGGGGGGCTACGAGCAGTACTTC. The V and J genes are TRBV7-8 and TRBJ2-7, with 10 bases identical to TRBD1. The CDR3 extends over 16 amino acids. V lost 5 bases to trimming and J lost 3 bases; unmatched junction nucleotides: 10. Looked up from germline, CDR1 is SGHVS and CDR2 is FQNEAQ.

A few counts support this clone. The chain combines TRBV2 with TRBJ1-1; no clear D. Trimming removed 4 bases at V and 1 base at J, with 16 bases between. The CDR3 has 16 amino acids. Germline V lookup: CDR1 SNHLY, CDR2 FYNNEI. CDR3 in amino acids: CASSVKGGYENTEAFF. In DNA form, the CDR3 reads TGTGCCAGCAGTGTGAAGGGCGGGTATGAGAACACTGAAGCTTTCTTT.

V and J are TRBV5-4 and TRBJ2-7; TRBD1 aligns across 9 bases. The CDR3 contains 14 residues. V lost 4 bases to trimming and J lost 5 bases; unmatched junction nucleotides: 7. Germline V gives CDR1 SGHNT, CDR2 YYREEE (reference sequence). This chain's CDR3 is CASSLTGGRDEQYF. CDR3 nucleotide sequence: TGTGCCAGCAGCCTAACAGGGGGCAGGGACGAGCAGTACTTC.

This chain joins TRBV6-7 and TRBJ2-1; D perhaps matches TRBD2 (7 bases). TRBV6-7 carries the ORF label, with uncertain function. The CDR3 spans 16 residues. The V end lost 1 base, the J end lost 4 bases, and 14 bases lay between the germline ends. In DNA, the CDR3 is TGTGCCAGCAGTTACTACGGGGGGCCCTTTTACAATGAGCAGTTCTTC. Translation: CASSYYGGPFYNEQFF.

On this clone itself: Relative to the germline gene, one junction end is altered; a read error may explain this. The chain couples TRBV5-6 to TRBJ1-2; TRBD1 aligns across 9 bases. This CDR3 region has 14 residues. Germline V lookup: CDR1 SGHDT, CDR2 YYEEEE. CDR3 loop: CASSFRTGVLGYAF. The CDR3 region has the DNA TGTGCCAGCAGCTTCCGGACAGGGGTATTAGGCTACGCCTTC.

The chain combines TRBV6-5 with TRBJ2-7; 11 bases agree with TRBD1. This CDR3 contains 13 residues. The ends lost 6 bases at V and 5 bases at J; junction bases unmatched: 3. Germline V gene sequence: CDR1 MNHEY, CDR2 SVGAGI. In DNA form, the CDR3 reads TGTGCCAGCAGAGGGACAGGGGGAAACGAGCAGTACTTC. Translating gives CASRGTGGNEQYF.

The rearrangement uses TRBV5-1 and TRBJ2-7; 11 bases agree with TRBD2. This CDR3 contains 18 residues. Germline V CDR1 and CDR2: SGHRS, YFSETQ. The J segment lost 0 bases and the V segment lost 4 bases, leaving 12 bases of the junction unmatched. The CDR3 here is CASSPAGLADKSSYEQYF. The CDR3, as DNA: TGCGCCAGCAGCCCGGCGGGACTAGCGGATAAGAGCTCCTACGAGCAGTACTTC.

V and J are TRBV13 and TRBJ1-2; D is ambiguous. Germline V gene lookup returns CDR1 PRHDT and CDR2 FYEKMQ (reference sequence). There are 14 residues in the CDR3. V lost 5 bases to trimming and J lost 5 bases, with 15 bases between them. Written as DNA, the CDR3 is TGTGCCAGCAGCACCGATGCTGAGGGTTATGGCTACACCTTC. Its translation: CASSTDAEGYGYTF.

A few counts support this clone. V usage is TRBV6-5 and J usage is TRBJ1-1, with D hard to call. The V end lost 0 bases, the J end lost 1 base, and 6 bases lay between the germline ends. This CDR3 comprises 14 residues. Germline values: CDR1 MNHEY, CDR2 SVGAGI. The CDR3 sequence: CASSYSTKNTEAFF. CDR3 nucleotide sequence: TGTGCCAGCAGTTACTCTACAAAGAACACTGAAGCTTTCTTT.

The V gene is TRBV6-6, the J gene TRBJ1-5; 7 nucleotides line up with TRBD1. This CDR3 has 15 amino acids. V shed 7 bases, J shed 0 bases, and the junction held 6 bases outside the gene matches. The V gene's germline CDR1 is MNHNY and CDR2 SVGAGI (reference sequence). The CDR3 reads CASNQGVHSNQPQHF. CDR3 nucleotide sequence: TGTGCCAGCAATCAGGGGGTACATAGCAATCAGCCCCAGCATTTT.

V is TRBV5-8 and J is TRBJ2-1; D uncertain. V dropped 2 bases and J dropped 0 bases, with 12 bases sitting between them. CDR3 length equals 16 residues. Per germline, CDR1 SGHTS and CDR2 YDEGEE. The CDR3: CASSFDSGSSYNEQFF. The CDR3 DNA follows: TGTGCCAGCAGCTTCGATTCCGGTAGCTCCTACAATGAGCAGTTCTTC.